The 6 T cell receptor beta chains reported below all come from one sample, sequenced in a study of T cells in narcolepsy (dated by TCRdb to 2017 to 2018). Library construction relied on the immunoSEQ multiplex PCR assay. TCRdb provides this immuneACCESS table in a form limited to in-frame rearrangements. Some clones are lacking; in checked studies, under half of them reflect an unresolved V gene, and why the rest are absent is not known. This sample holds around 20,000 clones; under 95% were observed only once. The ten largest make up roughly 1% of the sample. The sample was CD45RA- memory CD4+ T cells from PBMCs. The cell subset or site label corresponds to: memory T cells sorted ex vivo from peripheral blood. Receptors were obtained from a human donor with narcolepsy.

This CDR3 is CASSYSLSYGYTF. The CDR3, as DNA: TGTGCCAGCAGTTACTCTTTAAGCTATGGCTACACCTTC. The rearrangement uses TRBV6-5 and TRBJ1-2; D gene uncertain. Trimming shortened V by 0 bases and J by 4 bases, and 6 bases separated the two germline ends. CDR3 length: 13 residues. Germline V gene data show CDR1 as MNHEY and CDR2 as SVGAGI.

The rearrangement uses TRBV6-5 and TRBJ1-2; possible D gene TRBD1, 5 bases. Trimming removed 5 bases at V and 3 bases at J, with 16 bases between. The CDR3 sequence is 15 residues long. Germline lookup yields CDR1 MNHEY and CDR2 SVGAGI. The CDR3 DNA sequence: TGTGCCAGCAGTCGTGGACCCCAGGGCCACTATGGCTACACCTTC. Amino acids: CASSRGPQGHYGYTF.

The gene calls are TRBV11-3 and TRBJ2-1, with D possibly being TRBD2 (6 bases). CDR1 and CDR2 (germline): SGHNT, YENEEA. The V end lost 1 base, the J end lost 3 bases, and 7 bases lay between the germline ends. The CDR3 has 14 amino acids. CDR3 nucleotide sequence: TGTGCCAGCAGCTTAGGGGGGGACTACAATGAGCAGTTCTTC. Translating it yields CASSLGGDYNEQFF.

The J gene is TRBJ2-7, the V gene TRBV19, with a weak D call TRBD2 (6 bases). The CDR3 sequence is 14 residues long. The V end was cut by 5 bases, the J end by 3 bases, with 14 bases between. From germline, CDR1 is LNHDA and CDR2 SQIVND (reference sequence). CDR3 in DNA: TGTGCCAGTAGTGGGGGGACTTTACTCTACGAGCAGTACTTC. This translates into CASSGGTLLYEQYF.

This chain connects TRBV7-9 to TRBJ2-4, with D perhaps TRBD1 (6 bases). The CDR3 runs 14 residues. Germline V gene sequence: CDR1 SEHNR, CDR2 FQNEAQ (reference sequence). Trimming took 5 bases from V and 8 from J, leaving 16 bases between them. The chain's CDR3 is CASSSTGYGDIQYF. The CDR3 region has the DNA TGTGCCAGCAGCAGTACAGGGTATGGTGACATTCAGTACTTC.

The rearrangement links TRBV2 to TRBJ1-4; 8 nucleotides agree with TRBD1. J lost 13 bases, V lost 3 bases, and 1 base had no gene match. This CDR3 is 11 amino acids long. CDR1 and CDR2 from the germline V gene are SNHLY and FYNNEI. The CDR3 nucleotides are TGTGCCAGCAGTGACGGGACAGGACTGTTTTTT. It encodes CASSDGTGLFF.